Presented here are 26 T cell receptor beta chains from one specimen sequenced in a study of blood T cell repertoires in COVID-19. Only in-frame clones appear in the TCRdb table, and some are missing; sequencing was by immunoSEQ multiplex PCR. The data contain about 62,000 clones, 80% to 90% of them singletons. Input material: peripheral blood. The receptor set was obtained from a woman aged 55-69 years with COVID-19, enrolled during active disease.

The V gene is TRBV3-1 (or the pseudogene TRBV3-2), the J gene TRBJ2-1; a weak D match, TRBD2 (6 bases). The germline V gene has CDR1 LGHDT and CDR2 YNNKEL (reference sequence). Trimming stripped 1 base from V and 0 bases from J, with 7 bases between. The CDR3 runs to 15 residues. CDR3 bases: TGTGCCAGCAGCCAAGGCGGGGCCTCCTACAATGAGCAGTTCTTC. It is translated as CASSQGGASYNEQFF.

The genes are TRBV25-1 and TRBJ1-1, with D unresolved. Germline V gene data show CDR1 as MGHDK and CDR2 as SYGVNS. V lost 2 bases and J lost 4, with 14 bases in between. This CDR3 region has 15 residues. Written as DNA, the CDR3 is TGTGCCAGCAGTGAAATAAGTCGGGTTGGCACTGAAGCTTTCTTT. Protein sequence: CASSEISRVGTEAFF.

In this sample, this clone turned up once. This chain links TRBV15 with TRBJ2-7, with 7 bases lining up with TRBD2. The CDR3 has 15 residues. Germline-derived CDR1 and CDR2 are LNHNV and YYDKDF (reference sequence). Trimming cost V 5 bases and J 4 bases; bases outside gene matches: 11. CDR3 region: CATSGLGTTLYEQYF. CDR3 bases: TGTGCCACCAGCGGTTTGGGGACTACCTTATACGAGCAGTACTTC.

The V and J genes are TRBV6-5 and TRBJ1-2; unclear D gene. The V gene's germline CDR1 is MNHEY and CDR2 SVGAGI. With 4 bases removed from V and 4 bases from J, the gap between germline ends came to 13 bases. The CDR3 contains 14 residues. CDR3 region: CASSLPGGGYGYTF. In DNA form, the CDR3 reads TGTGCCAGCAGTTTACCTGGCGGAGGCTATGGCTACACCTTC.

This clone was recorded a few times. V and J are TRBV5-4 and TRBJ2-7; TRBD2 matches at 12 bases. The CDR3 loop spans 15 amino acids. V gave up 4 bases and J gave up 6 bases; unmatched junction bases: 8. Per the germline V gene, CDR1 is SGHNT and CDR2 is YYREEE (reference sequence). The CDR3 bases are TGTGCCAGCAGCACTCCTAGCGGGAGGGCCCGCGAGCAGTACTTC. This encodes CASSTPSGRAREQYF.

This clone is a singleton in its sample. CDR3 sequence reads: CASSFRRGEAFF. In DNA form, the CDR3 reads TGTGCCAGCAGCTTCCGGAGGGGTGAAGCTTTCTTT. V and J are TRBV7-2 and TRBJ1-1, with a possible D match to TRBD1 (5 bases). CDR1 SGHTA and CDR2 FQGNSA come from the germline V gene. V was pared by 3 bases and J by 7 bases, with 9 bases between. CDR3 length: 12 amino acids.

This sequence joins TRBV7-9 and TRBJ1-2; tentatively, D is TRBD1 (5 bases). The CDR3 length is 14 residues. V lost 1 base and J lost 6, with 12 bases in between. Germline V lookup: CDR1 SEHNR, CDR2 FQNEAQ (reference sequence). The CDR3 region is CASSLGGSSHGYTF. The CDR3, as DNA: TGTGCCAGCAGCTTAGGGGGCAGCTCCCATGGCTACACCTTC.

This chain uses TRBV6-6 with TRBJ1-1; 9 bases map to TRBD1. Germline values: CDR1 MNHNY, CDR2 SVGAGI (reference sequence). The CDR3 totals 15 residues. The V gene end was trimmed by 6 bases and the J gene end by 1 base; junction bases not matched to a gene: 6. The CDR3 protein is CASRDDRGGNTEAFF. CDR3 DNA sequence: TGTGCCAGCAGGGATGACAGGGGGGGGAACACTGAAGCTTTCTTT.

This rearrangement joins TRBV4-1 to TRBJ1-5; TRBD1 is a possible D gene (6 bases). This CDR3 is 17 amino acids long. Trimming pared 1 base from V and 6 bases from J, leaving 19 bases between. Germline CDR1 is MGHRA and CDR2 is YSYEKL. The CDR3 DNA sequence: TGCGCCAGCAGCCAAGTTATCTCAGGGGCAAGGGGTCAGCCCCAGCATTTT. Protein product: CASSQVISGARGQPQHF.

This clone was recorded only once. The rearrangement joins TRBV12-5 to TRBJ1-4; D call uncertain. V was shortened by 1 base and J by 7 bases, with 7 bases between the two germline ends. CDR3 length: 13 residues. The germline V gene has CDR1 LGHNT and CDR2 FRNRAP. The CDR3: CASGLGGTEKLFF. The CDR3 nucleotides read TGTGCTAGTGGTTTGGGTGGCACTGAAAAACTGTTTTTT. Full variable domain (rest looked up from reference TRBV12-5 and TRBJ1-4): DARVTQTPRHKVTEMGQEVTMRCQPILGHNTVFWYRQTMMQGLELLAYFRNRAPLDDSGMPKDRFSAEMPDATLATLKIQPSEPRDSAVYFCASGLGGTEKLFFGSGTQLSVL.

The chain uses TRBV10-3 and TRBJ2-7; the match to TRBD2 covers 7 bases. Per the germline V gene, CDR1 is ENHRY and CDR2 is SYGVKD. This CDR3 has 13 amino acids. V shed 6 bases and J 4 bases; nucleotides not matched to a gene: 6. The CDR3 region is CAISDGTNYEQYF. CDR3 DNA: TGTGCCATCAGCGACGGGACTAATTACGAGCAGTACTTC.

This chain links TRBV29-1 with TRBJ2-7; TRBD1 matches at 8 bases. CDR1 and CDR2 (germline): SQVTM, ANQGSEA. Germline trimming cut 5 bases from V and 1 base from J; bases unmatched to any gene: 4. The CDR3 runs to 13 residues. The CDR3 here is CSVSRDRSYEQYF. The CDR3 DNA sequence: TGCAGCGTTTCTCGGGACAGGTCCTACGAGCAGTACTTC.

The chain links TRBV4-3 to TRBJ2-7; 13 bases are shared with TRBD2. J lost 7 bases, V lost 4 bases, and 4 bases had no gene match. Germline V lookup: CDR1 LGHNA, CDR2 YSLEER. The CDR3 runs 14 residues. As DNA, the CDR3 is TGCGCCAGCAGCCGGACTAGCGGGAGCTTGGAGCAGTACTTC. Translated: CASSRTSGSLEQYF.

The V call is TRBV18, the J call TRBJ2-1; the match to TRBD2 covers 15 bases. The CDR3 runs to 19 residues. Germline-derived CDR1 and CDR2 are KGHSH and LQKENI. Trimming at V came to 3 bases and at J to 2 bases, leaving 8 bases not matched to a gene. The CDR3 is CASSPGLAGGAGPYNEQFF. CDR3 DNA sequence: TGTGCCAGCTCACCCGGACTAGCGGGAGGGGCCGGGCCCTACAATGAGCAGTTCTTC.

The V and J genes are TRBV18 and TRBJ2-2; weak D call: TRBD2 (5 bases). CDR1 and CDR2 from the germline V gene are KGHSH and LQKENI. The V and J ends lost 2 bases and 5 bases respectively, with 12 bases between them. CDR3 length equals 15 residues. CDR3 sequence reads: CASSPNPTGTGELFF. The CDR3, as DNA: TGTGCCAGCTCACCAAATCCCACGGGGACCGGGGAGCTGTTTTTT.

This clone has just one count. The rearrangement uses TRBV21-1 and TRBJ1-2. TRBV21-1 is a pseudogene locus. The length of the CDR3 is 14 residues. The DNA for the CDR3 is TGTGCCAGCAGCAAAGTTACCCCGAGCTATGGCTACACCTTC. It encodes CASSKVTPSYGYTF.

In this sample, this clone turned up a few times. The chain is built from TRBV18 and TRBJ1-3; possibly TRBD1 for D (6 bases). Germline V lookup: CDR1 KGHSH, CDR2 LQKENI. V gave up 3 bases and J gave up 4 bases, with 19 bases separating them. This CDR3 spans 17 amino acids. The CDR3 region is CASSPDRLTTLGNTIYF. In DNA form, the CDR3 reads TGTGCCAGCTCACCCGACAGGTTGACGACTTTAGGAAACACCATATATTTT.

The chain couples TRBV9 to TRBJ2-5, with TRBD1 identical over 9 bases. CDR1 is SGDLS and CDR2 is YYNGEE in the germline V gene. The CDR3 is 16 residues long. V lost 4 bases, J lost 2 bases, and 9 bases stayed unmatched. The CDR3 DNA follows: TGTGCCAGCAGCCCCCGGACAGGGGCCCTTCAAGAGACCCAGTACTTC. It yields the protein CASSPRTGALQETQYF.

The chain carries TRBV6-2 or TRBV6-3 and TRBJ2-1, with 14 bases matching TRBD2. J was trimmed by 1 base and V by 1 base; bases with no gene match: 9. CDR1 is MNHEY and CDR2 is SVGEGT in the germline V gene. The CDR3 extends over 20 amino acids. The CDR3 region has the DNA TGTGCCAGCAGTTACTTGACTAGCGGGAGGGTCAGGGTGTCCTACAATGAGCAGTTCTTC. Translating gives CASSYLTSGRVRVSYNEQFF.

This chain uses TRBV7-9 with TRBJ1-2; TRBD1 agrees at 8 bases. The CDR3 loop spans 15 amino acids. Germline lookup yields CDR1 SEHNR and CDR2 FQNEAQ (reference sequence). The junction had 9 bases not matched to a gene; V was cut back by 5 bases and J by 4 bases. The CDR3 DNA is TGTGCCAGCAGCATTGACTTGACAGGGGCCTATGGCTACACCTTC. Its protein product is CASSIDLTGAYGYTF. The whole variable domain, remainder taken from reference TRBV7-9 and TRBJ1-2, is DTGVSQNPRHKITKRGQNVTFRCDPISEHNRLYWYRQTLGQGPEFLTYFQNEAQLEKSRLLSDRFSAERPKGSFSTLEIQRTEQGDSAMYLCASSIDLTGAYGYTFGSGTRLTVV.

This clone was counted a single time. V gene TRBV19 combines with J gene TRBJ1-4; 7 positions match TRBD1. This CDR3 is built from 16 residues. Germline V gene sequence: CDR1 LNHDA, CDR2 SQIVND (reference sequence). J gave up 5 bases and V 6 bases, and 12 bases lay outside the gene matches. In nucleotides, the CDR3 is TGTGCCAGTAGCCCGACAGGGTTCGGCGCAAATGAAAAACTGTTTTTT. The encoded protein is CASSPTGFGANEKLFF.

The V and J genes are TRBV29-1 and TRBJ2-7; perhaps TRBD1 as D (6 bases). Trimming took off 5 bases at V and 2 bases at J, with 10 bases between the two ends. Germline-derived CDR1 and CDR2 are SQVTM and ANQGSEA. There are 12 residues in the CDR3. The CDR3 nucleotides are TGCAGCGTTTCGGACAGCGCCTACGAGCAGTACTTC. Translating gives CSVSDSAYEQYF.

This chain connects TRBV11-2 to TRBJ2-7; D ambiguous. The germline V gene encodes CDR1 SGHAT and CDR2 FQNNGV. V shed 7 bases and J shed 4 bases, with 20 bases lying between them. The CDR3 contains 15 residues. The CDR3 bases are TGTGCCAGCATCCCTGGCCCCCCCCAGGATTACGAGCAGTACTTC. Its protein product is CASIPGPPQDYEQYF.

CDR3 loop: CASSFNSGSWAGELFF. In DNA, the CDR3 is TGTGCCAGCAGCTTTAATAGCGGGAGTTGGGCCGGGGAGCTGTTTTTT. The rearrangement links TRBV5-8 to TRBJ2-2; 9 bases line up with TRBD2. The V segment lost 2 bases and the J segment 6 bases; nucleotides outside the gene matches: 8. The CDR3 sequence is 16 residues long. CDR1 and CDR2 from the germline V gene are SGHTS and YDEGEE.

Here the CDR3 reads CASSLTGPSGNTIYF. In DNA form, the CDR3 reads TGTGCCAGCAGCTTAACAGGTCCCTCTGGAAACACCATATATTTT. The V gene is TRBV7-2, the J gene TRBJ1-3, with a tentative D call TRBD1 (5 bases). This CDR3 comprises 15 residues. Germline-derived CDR1 and CDR2 are SGHTA and FQGNSA. Between the trimmed V and J ends, which lost 2 bases and 0 bases, there was a span of 8 bases.

The V and J genes are TRBV9 and TRBJ2-3, with 7 nucleotides matching TRBD2. The V gene's germline CDR1 is SGDLS and CDR2 YYNGEE. After removal of 3 bases from V and 1 base from J, the junction contained 8 bases not matched to a gene. This CDR3 has 16 amino acids. The CDR3 DNA reads as TGTGCCAGCAGCGCTCAAGCGGGGACGGGCACAGATACGCAGTATTTT. Residues: CASSAQAGTGTDTQYF.